The present T cell receptor beta chain was sequenced within a study of human T cells and chemical hapten exposure. The wider study: In the sensitization step, 2% DPC was placed on about 2 cm by about 2 cm of upper inner arm skin.

Each CDR3 protein is one row after TCRdb ran MiXCR on the RACE reads. The sample has roughly 380,000 distinct CDR3 sequences; about 6% are singletons. As to time point: patch test 2, 6 weeks after DPC sensitization. Treatment indicated: therapeutic diphenylcyclopropenone sensitization with weekly scalp DPC. Those who donated were patients with alopecia, 18 to 70 years of age, and suitable for DPC. This sequence originates from a woman in her late teens or twenties with alopecia areata. Some clones in this sample may be carry-over from other donors' samples. Sequenced material: whole blood, taken in connection with sensitization to the hapten diphenylcyclopropenone (DPC).

The CDR3 DNA follows: TGTGCCAGCACCCCGGACAGTAAGAATGAGCAGTTCTTC. This gives the protein CASTPDSKNEQFF. The V gene is TRBV5-4, the J gene TRBJ2-1; a possible D gene is TRBD1 (6 bases). This CDR3 is built from 13 residues. Looked up from germline, CDR1 is SGHNT and CDR2 is YYREEE (reference sequence). V shed 6 bases and J shed 7 bases, with 14 bases lying between them.